Listed below are T cell receptor beta chains from one sample, sequenced in a study of response to subunit inactivated influenza vaccine. Each CDR3 protein gets one entry after TCRdb re-called the RT-PCR reads with MiXCR. This sample has about 570,000 distinct CDR3 sequences, with approximately 10% found just once. A further study also used this sample, focusing on T cells expressing NK-cell markers.

The sample was PBMCs from blood, taken on the day of vaccination. Source of these receptors: a man between 45 and 60 years old who received an inactivated influenza vaccine. Both conserved end residues are part of each CDR3. A D gene is named only where the DNA matches it firmly. Clone size appears in some rows only: once, few, many, or a class for an expanded clone.

v_call	clone_size	j_call	d_call	cdr3_aa	cdr3_nt
TRBV7-2	many	TRBJ1-6	.	CASSSRTGENSPLHF	TGTGCCAGCAGCTCCCGGACCGGGGAGAATTCACCCCTCCACTTT
TRBV11-2	.	TRBJ2-1	.	CASRSIRGGGNEQFF	TGTGCCAGCAGAAGTATAAGGGGGGGCGGGAATGAGCAGTTCTTC
TRBV15	.	TRBJ2-5	.	CATSRDQLAWQETQYF	TGTGCCACCAGCAGAGATCAGCTAGCTTGGCAAGAGACCCAGTACTTC
TRBV6-2/TRBV6-3	.	TRBJ1-1	.	CASRPTSATAEAFF	TGTGCCAGCAGACCGACATCTGCTACCGCTGAAGCTTTCTTT
TRBV9	.	TRBJ2-7	TRBD2	CASSPDPSGNYEQYF	TGTGCCAGCAGCCCTGATCCTAGCGGAAACTACGAGCAGTACTTC
TRBV29-1	.	TRBJ2-7	.	CSVGRDKNYEQYF	TGCAGCGTTGGCCGGGACAAAAATTACGAGCAGTACTTC
TRBV7-9	many	TRBJ2-5	.	CASSLSFPVWETQYF	TGTGCCAGCAGCTTAAGTTTTCCGGTGTGGGAGACCCAGTACTTC
TRBV20-1	.	TRBJ1-1	.	CCARDSGVPTMNTEAFF	TGCTGTGCTAGAGATTCGGGGGTCCCAACCATGAACACTGAAGCTTTCTTT
TRBV12-3/TRBV12-4	.	TRBJ2-5	.	CPSSFAGVVVQYF	TGTCCCAGCAGTTTCGCAGGGGTGGTTGTCCAGTACTTC
TRBV12-3/TRBV12-4	.	TRBJ2-7	TRBD2	CASSLRPSGGYEQYF	TGTGCCAGCAGTTTACGGCCTAGCGGGGGCTACGAGCAGTACTTC
TRBV12-3/TRBV12-4	.	TRBJ2-1	.	CASSLEQYNEQFF	TGTGCCAGCAGTTTAGAACAGTACAATGAGCAGTTCTTC
TRBV6-5	many	TRBJ2-2	.	CASSSSDRGGTGELFF	TGTGCCAGCAGTTCCTCGGACCGTGGTGGCACCGGGGAGCTGTTTTTT
TRBV7-2	few	TRBJ2-3	TRBD2	CASSLRFSGRSDTQYF	TGTGCCAGCAGCTTACGCTTTAGCGGGAGGTCAGATACGCAGTATTTT
TRBV19	.	TRBJ2-2	.	CASSGGRGDGELFF	TGTGCCAGTAGCGGCGGGCGGGGTGACGGGGAGCTGTTTTTT
TRBV12-3/TRBV12-4	few	TRBJ1-6	.	CASSEDSYNSPLHF	TGTGCCAGCAGCGAGGACAGTTATAATTCACCCCTCCACTTT
TRBV14	few	TRBJ2-3	.	CASSQMGRGLTDTQYF	TGTGCCAGCAGCCAGATGGGCAGGGGACTCACAGATACGCAGTATTTT
TRBV7-2	.	TRBJ2-3	TRBD2	CASSLGPTSVVSDTQYF	TGTGCCAGCAGCTTAGGCCCGACTAGCGTAGTATCAGATACGCAGTATTTT
TRBV20-1	.	TRBJ2-7	.	CSAMGGRSGYEQYF	TGCAGTGCTATGGGCGGGCGTAGTGGGTACGAGCAGTACTTC
TRBV20-1	few	TRBJ2-5	.	CSASVGFQETQYF	TGCAGTGCTAGCGTCGGTTTCCAAGAGACCCAGTACTTC
TRBV7-7	.	TRBJ2-1	TRBD2	CASSLEAGAWNEQFF	TGTGCCAGCAGCTTAGAAGCGGGAGCATGGAATGAGCAGTTCTTC
TRBV25-1	.	TRBJ2-1	TRBD2	CASRPTGGGRALLFF	TGTGCCAGCAGGCCAACGGGGGGCGGGAGGGCCCTCCTGTTCTTC
TRBV28	few	TRBJ2-7	TRBD1	CASSLTGSVYEQYF	TGTGCCAGCAGTTTGACAGGGTCAGTATACGAGCAGTACTTC
TRBV20-1	.	TRBJ1-2	.	CSARVVRVTGGYTF	TGCAGTGCTAGAGTTGTCAGGGTTACAGGAGGCTACACCTTC
TRBV19	.	TRBJ2-2	.	CASSVWDAGELFF	TGTGCCAGTAGTGTGTGGGACGCCGGGGAGCTGTTTTTT
TRBV11-2	few	TRBJ2-2	.	CASSFNGGLNTGELFF	TGTGCCAGCAGCTTTAATGGGGGGCTAAACACCGGGGAGCTGTTTTTT
TRBV6-2/TRBV6-3	few	TRBJ1-5	TRBD1	CASSYEGAGSNQPQHF	TGTGCCAGCAGTTACGAGGGGGCAGGGAGCAATCAGCCCCAGCATTTT
TRBV10-3	few	TRBJ2-5	.	CAISEFTGIRGTQYF	TGTGCCATCAGTGAGTTTACAGGGATTCGTGGGACCCAGTACTTC
TRBV20-1	many	TRBJ2-5	TRBD1	CSARTPGQGLKTQYF	TGCAGTGCTAGAACCCCGGGACAGGGGTTGAAGACCCAGTACTTC
TRBV20-1	many	TRBJ1-1	.	CSATRGGAEAFF	TGCAGTGCTACGAGGGGGGGCGCTGAAGCTTTCTTT
TRBV12-3/TRBV12-4	few	TRBJ1-5	TRBD1	CASSSHPTGTQPQHF	TGTGCCAGCAGTTCGCACCCGACAGGGACTCAGCCCCAGCATTTT
TRBV29-1	.	TRBJ1-2	TRBD1	CSDQTGGSYGYTF	TGCAGCGACCAGACAGGGGGCAGCTATGGCTACACCTTC
TRBV27	many	TRBJ1-2	.	CASSLGRAYGYTF	TGTGCCAGCAGTTTGGGAAGAGCCTATGGCTACACCTTC
TRBV6-4	.	TRBJ2-7	TRBD1	CASRDGTGTQYF	TGTGCCAGCAGGGATGGGACAGGGACGCAGTACTTC
TRBV20-1	.	TRBJ1-5	TRBD1	CSARGDSYSNQPQHF	TGCAGTGCTAGAGGGGACAGCTATAGCAATCAGCCCCAGCATTTT
TRBV7-2	few	TRBJ1-6	.	CASSLGGTWNSPLHF	TGTGCCAGCAGCTTGGGGGGGACTTGGAATTCACCCCTCCACTTT
TRBV7-9	few	TRBJ2-5	.	CASSMGGQETQYF	TGTGCCAGCAGTATGGGCGGCCAAGAGACCCAGTACTTC
TRBV11-2	.	TRBJ2-2	TRBD1	CASRPLPGQGADTGELFF	TGTGCCAGCAGACCCCTGCCGGGACAGGGGGCTGACACCGGGGAGCTGTTTTTT
TRBV5-1	once	TRBJ2-3	TRBD1	CASSHRGRSTDTQYF	TGCGCCAGCTCACACAGGGGCCGAAGCACAGATACGCAGTATTTT
TRBV13	.	TRBJ2-3	.	CASSLSAAPLLYF	TGTGCCAGCAGCTTATCGGCGGCTCCTCTATTGTATTTT
TRBV7-2	many	TRBJ2-2	TRBD1	CASSLTDRGHVGTGELFF	TGTGCCAGCAGCTTAACGGACAGGGGGCACGTGGGCACCGGGGAGCTGTTTTTT
TRBV2	.	TRBJ1-4	.	CASSREKLFF	TGTGCCAGCAGTAGGGAAAAACTGTTTTTT
TRBV7-9	.	TRBJ2-1	TRBD2	CASSFLGGDYEQFF	TGTGCCAGCAGCTTCCTTGGGGGGGACTATGAGCAGTTCTTC
TRBV6-5	.	TRBJ1-6	.	CASSYSMYNSPLHF	TGTGCCAGCAGTTACTCGATGTATAATTCACCCCTCCACTTT
TRBV6-5	.	TRBJ2-3	.	CASSYSWTPRDTQYF	TGTGCCAGCAGTTACTCGTGGACCCCAAGGGATACGCAGTATTTT
TRBV7-2	few	TRBJ2-7	.	CASSARQVYEQYF	TGTGCCAGCAGCGCCCGACAGGTTTACGAGCAGTACTTC
TRBV11-1	few	TRBJ2-5	.	CASSPDRRETQYF	TGTGCCAGCAGCCCGGACAGAAGGGAGACCCAGTACTTC
TRBV11-2	.	TRBJ1-1	.	CASSLDRVRTEAFF	TGTGCCAGCAGCTTAGATCGGGTCAGAACTGAAGCTTTCTTT
TRBV5-1	.	TRBJ2-1	TRBD2	CASSIGLAGAYNEQFF	TGCGCCAGCAGCATCGGACTAGCGGGGGCATACAATGAGCAGTTCTTC
TRBV15	.	TRBJ2-3	TRBD2	CATSKELAGFTDTQYF	TGTGCCACCAGCAAGGAACTAGCGGGATTTACAGATACGCAGTATTTT
TRBV5-1	.	TRBJ2-5	.	CASSLEWQGEGETQYF	TGCGCCAGCAGCTTGGAATGGCAGGGAGAAGGGGAGACCCAGTACTTC
TRBV28	many	TRBJ2-7	TRBD2	CASRLALAGGREQYF	TGTGCCAGCAGGTTAGCTCTAGCGGGAGGGCGAGAGCAGTACTTC
TRBV7-9	many	TRBJ2-1	TRBD2	CASSGGTSGYNEQFF	TGTGCCAGCAGCGGCGGGACTAGCGGCTACAATGAGCAGTTCTTC
TRBV12-3/TRBV12-4	few	TRBJ2-7	.	CASSFGHGAVEQYF	TGTGCCAGCAGTTTTGGTCACGGGGCGGTCGAGCAGTACTTC
TRBV7-9	few	TRBJ1-3	TRBD1	CASSPGTGRSGNTIYF	TGTGCCAGCAGCCCGGGGACAGGGCGCTCTGGAAACACCATATATTTT
TRBV7-2	.	TRBJ2-1	.	CASSDRGRGAYNEQFF	TGTGCCAGCAGCGATAGGGGTAGGGGAGCATACAATGAGCAGTTCTTC
TRBV20-1	.	TRBJ2-7	TRBD1	CSAIFILPGQGIPEQYF	TGCAGTGCCATATTTATTTTGCCGGGACAGGGAATCCCCGAGCAGTACTTC
TRBV7-9	.	TRBJ1-1	.	CASSLLSRNTEAFF	TGTGCCAGCAGCTTATTGTCCAGGAACACTGAAGCTTTCTTT
TRBV6-5	.	TRBJ1-1	TRBD1	CASSSYTGGGTEAFF	TGTGCCAGCAGTTCGTACACAGGGGGAGGGACTGAAGCTTTCTTT
TRBV7-2	few	TRBJ1-2	TRBD1	CASNQGAGDYGYTF	TGTGCCAGCAATCAGGGGGCAGGGGACTATGGCTACACCTTC
TRBV7-9	few	TRBJ2-2	TRBD1	CASSPRQGYTGELFF	TGTGCCAGCAGCCCGCGACAGGGCTACACCGGGGAGCTGTTTTTT